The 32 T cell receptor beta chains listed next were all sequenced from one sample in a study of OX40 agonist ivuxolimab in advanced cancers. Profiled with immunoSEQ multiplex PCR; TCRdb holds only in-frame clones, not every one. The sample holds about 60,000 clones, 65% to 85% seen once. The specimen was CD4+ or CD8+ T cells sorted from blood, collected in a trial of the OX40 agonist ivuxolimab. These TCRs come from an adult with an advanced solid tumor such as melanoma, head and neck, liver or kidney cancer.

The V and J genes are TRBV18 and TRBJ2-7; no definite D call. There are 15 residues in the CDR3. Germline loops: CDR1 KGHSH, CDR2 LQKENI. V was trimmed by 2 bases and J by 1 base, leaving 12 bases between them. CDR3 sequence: CASSPVQARSYEQYF. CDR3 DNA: TGTGCCAGCTCACCAGTCCAGGCCAGATCCTACGAGCAGTACTTC. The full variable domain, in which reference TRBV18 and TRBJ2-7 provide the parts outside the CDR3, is NAGVMQNPRHLVRRRGQEARLRCSPMKGHSHVYWYRQLPEEGLKFMVYLQKENIIDESGMPKERFSAEFPKEGPSILRIQQVVRGDSAAYFCASSPVQARSYEQYFGPGTRLTVT.

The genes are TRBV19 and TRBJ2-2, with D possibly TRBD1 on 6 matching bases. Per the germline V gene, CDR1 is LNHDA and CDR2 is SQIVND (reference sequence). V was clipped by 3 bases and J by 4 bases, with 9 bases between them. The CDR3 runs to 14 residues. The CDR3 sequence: CASSITGLTGELFF. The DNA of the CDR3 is TGTGCCAGTAGTATTACAGGGCTCACCGGGGAGCTGTTTTTT. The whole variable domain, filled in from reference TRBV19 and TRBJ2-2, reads DGGITQSPKYLFRKEGQNVTLSCEQNLNHDAMYWYRQDPGQGLRLIYYSQIVNDFQKGDIAEGYSVSREKKESFPLTVTSAQKNPTAFYLCASSITGLTGELFFGEGSRLTVL.

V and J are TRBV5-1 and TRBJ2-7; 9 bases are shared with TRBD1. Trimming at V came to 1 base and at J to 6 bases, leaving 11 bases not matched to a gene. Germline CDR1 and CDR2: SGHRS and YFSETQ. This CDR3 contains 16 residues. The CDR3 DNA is TGCGCCAGCAGCTTGTCTGGGACAGGGAGTTTTGGCGAGCAGTACTTC. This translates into CASSLSGTGSFGEQYF.

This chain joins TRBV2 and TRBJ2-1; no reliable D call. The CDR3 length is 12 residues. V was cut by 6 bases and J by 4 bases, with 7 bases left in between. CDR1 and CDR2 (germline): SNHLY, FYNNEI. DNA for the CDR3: TGTGCCAGCAGCCCCCTTTACAATGAGCAGTTCTTC. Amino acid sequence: CASSPLYNEQFF.

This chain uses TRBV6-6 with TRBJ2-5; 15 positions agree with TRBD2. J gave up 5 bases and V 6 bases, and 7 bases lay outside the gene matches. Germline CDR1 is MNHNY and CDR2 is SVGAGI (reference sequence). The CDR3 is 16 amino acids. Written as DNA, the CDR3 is TGTGCCAGCAGCCGGACTAGCGGGGGGGGCCGGGAGACCCAGTACTTC. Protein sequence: CASSRTSGGGRETQYF.

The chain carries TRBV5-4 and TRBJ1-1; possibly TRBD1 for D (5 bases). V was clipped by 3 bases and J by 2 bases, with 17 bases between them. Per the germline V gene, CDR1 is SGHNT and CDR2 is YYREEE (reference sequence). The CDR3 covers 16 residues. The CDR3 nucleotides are TGTGCCAGCAGCTCGACCTGGGGACCGACTAACACTGAAGCTTTCTTT. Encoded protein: CASSSTWGPTNTEAFF.

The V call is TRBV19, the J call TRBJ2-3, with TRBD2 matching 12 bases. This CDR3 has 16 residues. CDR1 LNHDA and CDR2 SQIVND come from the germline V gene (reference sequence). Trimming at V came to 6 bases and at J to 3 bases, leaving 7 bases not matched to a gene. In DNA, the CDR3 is TGTGCCAGTAGCCCTAGGACTAGCGGGGTGACAGATACGCAGTATTTT. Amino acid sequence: CASSPRTSGVTDTQYF.

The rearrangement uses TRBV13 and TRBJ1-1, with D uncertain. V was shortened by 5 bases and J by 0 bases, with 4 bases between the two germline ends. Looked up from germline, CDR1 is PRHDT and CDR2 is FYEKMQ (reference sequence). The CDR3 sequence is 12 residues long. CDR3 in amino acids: CASSRMNTEAFF. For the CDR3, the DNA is TGTGCCAGCAGCCGCATGAACACTGAAGCTTTCTTT.

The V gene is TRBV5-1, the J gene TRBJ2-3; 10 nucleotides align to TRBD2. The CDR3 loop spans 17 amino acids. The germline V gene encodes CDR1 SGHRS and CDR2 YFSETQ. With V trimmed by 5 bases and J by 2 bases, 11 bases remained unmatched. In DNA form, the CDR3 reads TGCGCCAGCAGTGCACGGACTAGCGGTTTTCCCACAGATACGCAGTATTTT. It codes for CASSARTSGFPTDTQYF.

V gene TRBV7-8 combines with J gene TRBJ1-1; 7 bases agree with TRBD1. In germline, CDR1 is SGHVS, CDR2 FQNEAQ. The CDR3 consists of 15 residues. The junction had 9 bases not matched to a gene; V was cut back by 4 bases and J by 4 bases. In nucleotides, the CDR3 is TGTGCCAGCAGCTCTCTGACAGGGAAAGGCACTGAAGCTTTCTTT. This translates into CASSSLTGKGTEAFF. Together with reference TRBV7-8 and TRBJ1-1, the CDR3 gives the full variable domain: GAGVSQSPRYKVAKRGQDVALRCDPISGHVSLFWYQQALGQGPEFLTYFQNEAQLDKSGLPSDRFFAERPEGSVSTLKIQRTQQEDSAVYLCASSSLTGKGTEAFFGQGTRLTVV.

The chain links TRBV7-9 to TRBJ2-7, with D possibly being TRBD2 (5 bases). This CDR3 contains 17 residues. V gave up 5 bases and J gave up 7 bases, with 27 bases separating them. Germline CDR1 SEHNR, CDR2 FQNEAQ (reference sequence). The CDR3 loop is CASSLTPPEGAMSEQYF. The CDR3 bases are TGTGCCAGCAGCCTAACGCCCCCAGAGGGCGCGATGAGTGAGCAGTACTTC.

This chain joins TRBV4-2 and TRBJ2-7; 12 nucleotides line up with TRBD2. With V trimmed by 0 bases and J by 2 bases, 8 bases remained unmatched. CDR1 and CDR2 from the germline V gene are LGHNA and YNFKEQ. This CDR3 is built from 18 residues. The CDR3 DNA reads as TGTGCCAGCAGCCAAGAGCTAGCGGGAGGGGGTACACCCTACGAGCAGTACTTC. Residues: CASSQELAGGGTPYEQYF.

CDR3 residues: CAWSTFGLYNEQFF. The CDR3 nucleotides are TGTGCCTGGAGTACCTTCGGACTGTACAATGAGCAGTTCTTC. The chain joins TRBV30 to TRBJ2-1, with a tentative D call TRBD2 (5 bases). CDR3 length: 14 residues. Germline assignment: CDR1 GTSNPN and CDR2 SVGIG (reference sequence). V lost 2 bases to trimming and J lost 4 bases, with 12 bases between them. The full variable domain, in which reference TRBV30 and TRBJ2-1 provide the parts outside the CDR3, is SQTIHQWPATLVQPVGSPLSLECTVEGTSNPNLYWYRQAAGRGLQLLFYSVGIGQISSEVPQNLSASRPQDRQFILSSKKLLLSDSGFYLCAWSTFGLYNEQFFGPGTRLTVL.

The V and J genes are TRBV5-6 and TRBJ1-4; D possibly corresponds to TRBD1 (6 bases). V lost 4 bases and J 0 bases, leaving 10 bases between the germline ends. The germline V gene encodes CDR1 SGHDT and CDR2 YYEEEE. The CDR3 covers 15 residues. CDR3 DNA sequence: TGTGCCAGCAGCCCTACAGGGTCAACTAATGAAAAACTGTTTTTT. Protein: CASSPTGSTNEKLFF.

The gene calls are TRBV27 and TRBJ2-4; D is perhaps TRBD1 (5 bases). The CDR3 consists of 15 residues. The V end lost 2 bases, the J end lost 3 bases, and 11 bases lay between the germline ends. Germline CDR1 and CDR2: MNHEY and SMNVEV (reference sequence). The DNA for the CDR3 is TGTGCCAGCAGTTTACAGGGTACTGACAAAAACATTCAGTACTTC. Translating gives CASSLQGTDKNIQYF.

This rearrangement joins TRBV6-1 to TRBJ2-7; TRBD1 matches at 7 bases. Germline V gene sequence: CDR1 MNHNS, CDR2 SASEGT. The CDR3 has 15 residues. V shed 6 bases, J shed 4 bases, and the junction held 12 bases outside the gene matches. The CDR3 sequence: CASRGDIGGGYEQYF. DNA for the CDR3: TGTGCCAGCAGGGGGGACATAGGGGGCGGGTACGAGCAGTACTTC.

In nucleotides, the CDR3 is TGTGCCAGCAGTCGACAGGGGGCCGTTCAGCCCCAGCATTTT. This encodes CASSRQGAVQPQHF. The chain is built from TRBV6-6 and TRBJ1-5, with 10 bases that match TRBD1. Germline values: CDR1 MNHNY, CDR2 SVGAGI (reference sequence). This CDR3 region has 14 residues. Germline trimming cut 5 bases from V and 6 bases from J; bases unmatched to any gene: 4.

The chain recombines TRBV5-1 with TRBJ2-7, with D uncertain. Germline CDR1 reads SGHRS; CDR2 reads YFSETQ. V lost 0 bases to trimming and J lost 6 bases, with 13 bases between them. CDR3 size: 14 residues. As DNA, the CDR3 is TGCGCCAGCAGCTTGGCGCCAGGCGGCGCCGAGCAGTACTTC. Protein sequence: CASSLAPGGAEQYF.

The chain's CDR3 is CASSDQGSGTGELFF. CDR3 bases: TGTGCCAGCAGTGACCAGGGCTCGGGCACCGGGGAGCTGTTTTTT. This chain uses TRBV6-1 with TRBJ2-2, with D possibly matching TRBD1 (5 bases). Germline assignment: CDR1 MNHNS and CDR2 SASEGT. This CDR3 is built from 15 residues. V lost 3 bases, J lost 4 bases, and 12 bases lay in between.

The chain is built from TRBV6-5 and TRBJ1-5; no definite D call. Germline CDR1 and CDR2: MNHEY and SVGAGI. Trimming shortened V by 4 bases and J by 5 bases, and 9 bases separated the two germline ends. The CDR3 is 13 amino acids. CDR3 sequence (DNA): TGTGCCAGCAGTTCACAGCTAGATCAGCCCCAGCATTTT. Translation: CASSSQLDQPQHF.

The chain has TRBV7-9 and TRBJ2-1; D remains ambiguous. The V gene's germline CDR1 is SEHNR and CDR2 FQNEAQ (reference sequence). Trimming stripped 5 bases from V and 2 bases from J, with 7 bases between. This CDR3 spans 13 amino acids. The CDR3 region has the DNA TGTGCCAGCAGCCCGGACCCCTACAATGAGCAGTTCTTC. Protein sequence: CASSPDPYNEQFF.

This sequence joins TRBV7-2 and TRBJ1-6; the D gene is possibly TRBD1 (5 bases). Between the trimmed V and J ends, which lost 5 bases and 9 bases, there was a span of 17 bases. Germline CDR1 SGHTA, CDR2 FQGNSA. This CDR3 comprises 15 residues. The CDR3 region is CASSVGSVQGSPLHF. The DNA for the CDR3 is TGTGCCAGCAGCGTGGGGTCGGTCCAGGGTTCACCCCTCCACTTT.

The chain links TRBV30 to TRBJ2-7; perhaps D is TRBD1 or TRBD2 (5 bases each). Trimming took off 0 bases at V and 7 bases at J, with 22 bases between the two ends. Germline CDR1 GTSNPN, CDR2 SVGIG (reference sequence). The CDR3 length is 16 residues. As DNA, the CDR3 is TGTGCCTGGAGTGTAGGCACCACCTCAGGGACGGGGGAGCAGTACTTC. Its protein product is CAWSVGTTSGTGEQYF.

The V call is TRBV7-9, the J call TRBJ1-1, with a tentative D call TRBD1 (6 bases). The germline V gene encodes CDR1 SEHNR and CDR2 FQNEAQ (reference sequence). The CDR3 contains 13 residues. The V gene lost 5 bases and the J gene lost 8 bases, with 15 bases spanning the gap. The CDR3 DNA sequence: TGTGCCAGCAGCGGCTGGGTACAGGGAGAAGCTTTCTTT. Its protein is CASSGWVQGEAFF.

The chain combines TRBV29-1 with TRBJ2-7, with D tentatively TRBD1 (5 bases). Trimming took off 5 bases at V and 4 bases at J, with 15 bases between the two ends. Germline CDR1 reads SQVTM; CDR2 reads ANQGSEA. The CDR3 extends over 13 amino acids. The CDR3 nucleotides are TGCAGCGTTACAAGGGGTTACTCGTACGAGCAGTACTTC. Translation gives CSVTRGYSYEQYF.

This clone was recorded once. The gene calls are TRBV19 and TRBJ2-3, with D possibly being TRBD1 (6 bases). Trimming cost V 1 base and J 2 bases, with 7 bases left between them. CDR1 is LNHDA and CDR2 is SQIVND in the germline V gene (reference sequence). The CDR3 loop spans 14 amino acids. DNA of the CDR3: TGTGCCAGTAGTATAGGACAGGCCACAGATACGCAGTATTTT. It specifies CASSIGQATDTQYF.

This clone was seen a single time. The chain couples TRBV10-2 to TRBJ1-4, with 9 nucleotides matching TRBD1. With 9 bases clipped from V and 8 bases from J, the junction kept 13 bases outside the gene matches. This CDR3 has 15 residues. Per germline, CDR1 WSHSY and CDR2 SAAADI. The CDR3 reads CARTLGTGNREKLFF. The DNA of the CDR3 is TGCGCCAGAACCCTCGGGACAGGGAATCGAGAAAAACTGTTTTTT.

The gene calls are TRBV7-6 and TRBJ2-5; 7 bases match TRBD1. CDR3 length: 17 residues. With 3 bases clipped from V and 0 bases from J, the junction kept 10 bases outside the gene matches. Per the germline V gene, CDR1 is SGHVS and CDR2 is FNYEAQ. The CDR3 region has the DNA TGTGCCAGCAGCTTCGCAGGGGGTTCGGTCCACCAAGAGACCCAGTACTTC. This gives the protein CASSFAGGSVHQETQYF. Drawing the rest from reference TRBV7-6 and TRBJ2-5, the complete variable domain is GAGVSQSPRYKVTKRGQDVALRCDPISGHVSLYWYRQALGQGPEFLTYFNYEAQQDKSGLPNDRFSAERPEGSISTLTIQRTEQRDSAMYRCASSFAGGSVHQETQYFGPGTRLLVL.

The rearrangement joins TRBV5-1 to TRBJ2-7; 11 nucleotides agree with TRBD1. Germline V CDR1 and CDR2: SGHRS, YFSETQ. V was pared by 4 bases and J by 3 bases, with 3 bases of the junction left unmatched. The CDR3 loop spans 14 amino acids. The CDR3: CASSAGQGGYEQYF. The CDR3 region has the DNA TGCGCCAGCAGCGCGGGACAGGGGGGCTACGAGCAGTACTTC.

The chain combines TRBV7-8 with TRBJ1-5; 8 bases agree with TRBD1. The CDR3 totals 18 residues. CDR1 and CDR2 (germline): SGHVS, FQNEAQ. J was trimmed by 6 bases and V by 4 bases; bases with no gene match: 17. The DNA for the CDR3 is TGTGCCAGCAGCTCCCCCTTACGAACAGGGGGTCTCAGTCAGCCCCAGCATTTT. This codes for CASSSPLRTGGLSQPQHF.

CDR3 sequence: CASRPGITAPGELFF. The DNA for the CDR3 is TGCGCCAGCAGGCCAGGGATAACAGCCCCCGGGGAGCTGTTTTTT. The chain combines TRBV5-1 with TRBJ2-2, with D possibly matching TRBD1 (5 bases). Germline V CDR1 and CDR2: SGHRS, YFSETQ. V was cut by 5 bases and J by 6 bases, with 17 bases left in between. CDR3 length: 15 amino acids.

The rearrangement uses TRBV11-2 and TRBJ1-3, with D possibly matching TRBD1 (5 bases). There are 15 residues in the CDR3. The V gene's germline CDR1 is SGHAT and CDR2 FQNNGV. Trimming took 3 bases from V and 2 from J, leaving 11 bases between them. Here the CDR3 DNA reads TGTGCCAGCAGCTTGGGGCCAAATACTGGAAACACCATATATTTT. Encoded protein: CASSLGPNTGNTIYF.